This T cell receptor (beta chain) originates from a study of vaccination and CD4 T cells after COVID-19. Details on this clonotype: Its antigen is unidentified.

The treatment: roughly 10-day PBMC culture with coronavirus spike peptide pools or control peptides (ViraFEST assay). CD4+ T cells that came from the unexposed donor were collected before the COVID-19 pandemic (2011-2018). CDR1 is LNHDA and CDR2 is SQIVND in the germline V gene (reference sequence). V trimming: 1 base; J trimming: 5 bases; junction bases outside the gene matches: 3. The CDR3 consists of 14 residues. The Oncomine TCR Beta short-read assay was what sequenced the DNA obtained from cultured CD4+ T cells. TCRdb recomputed calls from the PCR reads with MiXCR, one row per CDR3 protein. There are 3,500 to 4,500 distinct CDR3 sequences in the sample; approximately 24% occur only once, and more than 14% lies in the top ten.

The rearrangement links TRBV19 to TRBJ2-5; 8 bases are shared with TRBD2. The sequenced material came from CD4+ T cells from blood, cultured in vitro. The sequence was collected from a human donor in good health. The CDR3 DNA is TGTGCCAGTAGTATAGGTAGCGGGATTGAGACCCAGTACTTC. Its translation is CASSIGSGIETQYF.